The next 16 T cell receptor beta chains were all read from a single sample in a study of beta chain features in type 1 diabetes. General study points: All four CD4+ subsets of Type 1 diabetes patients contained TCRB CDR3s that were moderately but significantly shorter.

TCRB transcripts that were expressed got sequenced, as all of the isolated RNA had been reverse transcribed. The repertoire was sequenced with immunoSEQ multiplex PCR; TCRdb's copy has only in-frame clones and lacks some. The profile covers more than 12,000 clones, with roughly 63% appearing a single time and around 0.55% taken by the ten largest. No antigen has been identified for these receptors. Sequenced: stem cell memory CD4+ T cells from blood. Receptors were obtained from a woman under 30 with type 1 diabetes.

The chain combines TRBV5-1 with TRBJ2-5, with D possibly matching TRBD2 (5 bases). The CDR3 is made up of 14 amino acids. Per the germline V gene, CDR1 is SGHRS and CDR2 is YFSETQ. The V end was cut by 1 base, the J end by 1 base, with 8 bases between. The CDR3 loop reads CASSLTAVQETQYF. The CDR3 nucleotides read TGCGCCAGCAGCTTGACAGCGGTCCAAGAGACCCAGTACTTC.

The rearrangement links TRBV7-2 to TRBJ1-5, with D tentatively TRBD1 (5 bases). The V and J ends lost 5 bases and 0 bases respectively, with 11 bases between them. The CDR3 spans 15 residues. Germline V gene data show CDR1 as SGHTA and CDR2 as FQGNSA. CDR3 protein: CASSPTANSNQPQHF. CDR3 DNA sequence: TGTGCCAGCAGCCCGACAGCTAATAGCAATCAGCCCCAGCATTTT.

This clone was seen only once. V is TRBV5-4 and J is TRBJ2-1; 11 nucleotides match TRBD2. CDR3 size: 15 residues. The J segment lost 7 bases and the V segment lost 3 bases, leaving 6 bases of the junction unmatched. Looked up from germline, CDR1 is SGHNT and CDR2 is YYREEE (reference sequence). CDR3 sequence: CASSSRLAGKNEQFF. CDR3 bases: TGTGCCAGCAGCTCCAGACTAGCGGGGAAGAATGAGCAGTTCTTC.

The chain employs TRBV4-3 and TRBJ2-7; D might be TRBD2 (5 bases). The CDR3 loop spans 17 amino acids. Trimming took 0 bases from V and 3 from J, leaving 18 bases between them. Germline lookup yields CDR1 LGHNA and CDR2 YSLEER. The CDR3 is CASSQELFAERGYEQYF. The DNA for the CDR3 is TGCGCCAGCAGCCAAGAATTGTTCGCGGAACGGGGCTACGAGCAGTACTTC.

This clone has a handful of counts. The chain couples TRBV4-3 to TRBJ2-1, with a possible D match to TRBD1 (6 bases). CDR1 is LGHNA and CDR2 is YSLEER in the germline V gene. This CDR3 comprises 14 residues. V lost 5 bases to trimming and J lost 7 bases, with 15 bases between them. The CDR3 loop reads CASSGSYRANEQFF. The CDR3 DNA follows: TGCGCCAGCAGCGGATCCTACAGGGCAAATGAGCAGTTCTTC.

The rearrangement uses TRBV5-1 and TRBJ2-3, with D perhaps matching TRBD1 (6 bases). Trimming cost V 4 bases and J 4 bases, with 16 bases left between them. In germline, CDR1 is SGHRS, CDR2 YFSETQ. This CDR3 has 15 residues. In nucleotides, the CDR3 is TGCGCCAGCAGCCCACAGGCCCCAGGGGCAGATACGCAGTATTTT. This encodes CASSPQAPGADTQYF.

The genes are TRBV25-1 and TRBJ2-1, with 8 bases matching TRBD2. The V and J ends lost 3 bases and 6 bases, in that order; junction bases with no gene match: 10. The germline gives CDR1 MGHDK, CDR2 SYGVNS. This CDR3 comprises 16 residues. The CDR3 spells CASSDVIGRAPNEQFF. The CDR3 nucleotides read TGTGCCAGCAGTGACGTTATCGGGAGGGCCCCCAATGAGCAGTTCTTC.

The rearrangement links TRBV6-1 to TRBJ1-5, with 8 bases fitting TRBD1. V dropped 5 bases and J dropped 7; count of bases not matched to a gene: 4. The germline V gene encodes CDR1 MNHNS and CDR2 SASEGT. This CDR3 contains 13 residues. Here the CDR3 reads CASSTGGGQPQHF. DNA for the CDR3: TGTGCCAGCAGTACAGGGGGAGGGCAGCCCCAGCATTTT.

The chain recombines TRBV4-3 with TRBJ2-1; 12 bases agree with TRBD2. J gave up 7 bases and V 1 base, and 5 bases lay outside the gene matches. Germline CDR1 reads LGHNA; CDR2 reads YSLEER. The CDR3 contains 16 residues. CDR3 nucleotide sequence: TGCGCCAGCAGCCAAGGGGTCCTAGCGGGGGGGAATGAGCAGTTCTTC. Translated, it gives CASSQGVLAGGNEQFF.

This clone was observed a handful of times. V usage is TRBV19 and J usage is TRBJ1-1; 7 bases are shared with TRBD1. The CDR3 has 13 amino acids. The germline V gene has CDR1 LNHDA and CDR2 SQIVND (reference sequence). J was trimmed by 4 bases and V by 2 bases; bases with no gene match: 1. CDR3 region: CASSIKGATEAFF. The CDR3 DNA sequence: TGTGCCAGTAGTATAAAGGGGGCCACTGAAGCTTTCTTT.

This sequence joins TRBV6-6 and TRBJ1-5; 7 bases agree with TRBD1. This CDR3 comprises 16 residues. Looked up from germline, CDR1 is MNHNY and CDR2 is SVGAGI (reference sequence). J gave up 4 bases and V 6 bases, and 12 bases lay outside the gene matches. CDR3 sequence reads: CASSPFRGQWNQPQHF. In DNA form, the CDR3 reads TGTGCCAGCAGCCCCTTTCGGGGACAGTGGAATCAGCCCCAGCATTTT.

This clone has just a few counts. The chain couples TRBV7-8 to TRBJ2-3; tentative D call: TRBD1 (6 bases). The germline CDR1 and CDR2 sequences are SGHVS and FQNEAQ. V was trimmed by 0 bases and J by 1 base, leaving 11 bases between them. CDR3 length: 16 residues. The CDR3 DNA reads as TGTGCCAGCAGCTTAGCGGGGGCGAGTGGCACAGATACGCAGTATTTT. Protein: CASSLAGASGTDTQYF.

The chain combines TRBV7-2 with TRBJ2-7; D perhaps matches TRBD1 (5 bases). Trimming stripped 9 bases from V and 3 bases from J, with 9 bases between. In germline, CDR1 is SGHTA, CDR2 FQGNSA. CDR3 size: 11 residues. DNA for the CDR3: TGTGCCAGTGGACAACTCTACGAGCAGTACTTC. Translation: CASGQLYEQYF.

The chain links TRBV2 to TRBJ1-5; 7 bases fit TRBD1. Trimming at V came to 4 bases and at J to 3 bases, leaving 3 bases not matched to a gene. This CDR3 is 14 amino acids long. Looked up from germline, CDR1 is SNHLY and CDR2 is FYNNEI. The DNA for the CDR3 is TGTGCCAGCAGTGCCGACAGGGTCAATCAGCCCCAGCATTTT. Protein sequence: CASSADRVNQPQHF.

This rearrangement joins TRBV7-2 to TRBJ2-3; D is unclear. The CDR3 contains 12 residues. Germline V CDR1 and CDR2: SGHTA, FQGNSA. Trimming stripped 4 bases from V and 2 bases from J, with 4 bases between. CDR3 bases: TGTGCCAGCAGCTATTACACAGATACGCAGTATTTT. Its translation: CASSYYTDTQYF.

The CDR3 DNA reads as TGTGCCAGCAGGGAGACTAGCGGAGAGACCCAGTACTTC. It codes for CASRETSGETQYF. The gene calls are TRBV11-2 and TRBJ2-5, with TRBD2 identical over 9 bases. The CDR3 sequence is 13 residues long. The germline V gene has CDR1 SGHAT and CDR2 FQNNGV. Losses at the gene ends were 6 bases for V and 4 bases for J; bases not matched to a gene: 3.